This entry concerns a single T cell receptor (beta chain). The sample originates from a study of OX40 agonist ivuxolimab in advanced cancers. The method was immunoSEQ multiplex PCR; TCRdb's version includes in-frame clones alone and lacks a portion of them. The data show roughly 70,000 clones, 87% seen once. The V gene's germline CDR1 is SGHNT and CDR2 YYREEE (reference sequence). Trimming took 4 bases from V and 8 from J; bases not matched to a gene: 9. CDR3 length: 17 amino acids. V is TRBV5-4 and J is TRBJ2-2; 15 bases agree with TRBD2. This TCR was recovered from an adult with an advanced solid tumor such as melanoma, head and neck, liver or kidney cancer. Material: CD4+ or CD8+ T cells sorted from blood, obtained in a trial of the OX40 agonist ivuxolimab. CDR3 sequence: CASSTRTSGRELGELFF. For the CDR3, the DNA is TGTGCCAGCAGCACCAGGACTAGCGGGAGGGAATTAGGGGAGCTGTTTTTT. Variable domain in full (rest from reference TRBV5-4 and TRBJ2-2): ETGVTQSPTHLIKTRGQQVTLRCSSQSGHNTVSWYQQALGQGPQFIFQYYREEENGRGNFPPRFSGLQFPNYSSELNVNALELDDSALYLCASSTRTSGRELGELFFGEGSRLTVL.